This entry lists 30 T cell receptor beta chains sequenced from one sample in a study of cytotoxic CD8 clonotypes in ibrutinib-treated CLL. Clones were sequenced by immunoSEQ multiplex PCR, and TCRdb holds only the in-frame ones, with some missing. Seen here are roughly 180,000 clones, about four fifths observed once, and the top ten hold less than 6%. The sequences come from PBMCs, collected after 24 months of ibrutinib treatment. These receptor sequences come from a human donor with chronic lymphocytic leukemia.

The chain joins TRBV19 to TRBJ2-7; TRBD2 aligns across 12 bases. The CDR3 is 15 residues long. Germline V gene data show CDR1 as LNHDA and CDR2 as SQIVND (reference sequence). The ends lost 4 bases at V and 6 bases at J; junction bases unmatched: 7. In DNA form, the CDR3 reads TGTGCCAGTAGTACGCCTAGCGGGAGGGCCCTCGAGCAGTACTTC. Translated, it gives CASSTPSGRALEQYF.

CDR3 amino acids: CASSLQRTEGYTF. CDR3 in DNA: TGTGCCAGCAGTCTCCAACGGACGGAAGGCTACACCTTC. The rearrangement links TRBV6-6 to TRBJ1-2; D gene ambiguous. The germline V and J ends were trimmed by 5 bases and 8 bases, with 15 bases remaining between them. The CDR3 has 13 residues. Germline CDR1 MNHNY, CDR2 SVGAGI (reference sequence).

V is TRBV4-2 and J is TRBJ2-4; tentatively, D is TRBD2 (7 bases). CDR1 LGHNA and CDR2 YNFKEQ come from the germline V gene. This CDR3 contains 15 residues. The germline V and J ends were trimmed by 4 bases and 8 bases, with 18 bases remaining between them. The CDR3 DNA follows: TGTGCCAGCAGCCGGGACCCTGAGGGGGGGGACATTCAGTACTTC. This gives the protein CASSRDPEGGDIQYF.

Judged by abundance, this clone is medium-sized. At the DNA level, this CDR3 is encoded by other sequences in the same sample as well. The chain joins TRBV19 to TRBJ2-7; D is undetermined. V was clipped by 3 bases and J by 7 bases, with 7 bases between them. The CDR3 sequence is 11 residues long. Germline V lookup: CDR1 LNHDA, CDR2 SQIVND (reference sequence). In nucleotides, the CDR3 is TGTGCCAGTAGTATCTTCGGTGAGCAGTACTTC. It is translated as CASSIFGEQYF. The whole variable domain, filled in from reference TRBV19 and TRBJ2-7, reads DGGITQSPKYLFRKEGQNVTLSCEQNLNHDAMYWYRQDPGQGLRLIYYSQIVNDFQKGDIAEGYSVSREKKESFPLTVTSAQKNPTAFYLCASSIFGEQYFGPGTRLTVT.

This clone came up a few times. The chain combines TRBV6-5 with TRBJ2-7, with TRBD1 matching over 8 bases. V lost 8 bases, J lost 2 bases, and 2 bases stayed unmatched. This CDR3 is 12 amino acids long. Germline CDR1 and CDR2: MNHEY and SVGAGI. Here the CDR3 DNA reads TGTGCCAGCCGGGACAGGACCTACGAGCAGTACTTC. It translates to CASRDRTYEQYF.

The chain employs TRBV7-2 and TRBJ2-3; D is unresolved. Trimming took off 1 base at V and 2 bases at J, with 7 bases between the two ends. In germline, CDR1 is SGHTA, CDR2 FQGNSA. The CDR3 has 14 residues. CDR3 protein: CASSLGAVTDTQYF. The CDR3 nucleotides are TGTGCCAGCAGCTTAGGGGCAGTCACAGATACGCAGTATTTT.

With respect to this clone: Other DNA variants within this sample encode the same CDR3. CDR3 in DNA: TGTGCCTGGGGTCGGGGAGGGGGGAACACTGAAGCTTTCTTT. It specifies CAWGRGGGNTEAFF. The gene calls are TRBV30 and TRBJ1-1, with a weak D call TRBD1 (6 bases). The V and J ends lost 5 bases and 1 base respectively, with 14 bases between them. The CDR3 runs to 14 residues. CDR1 is GTSNPN, CDR2 SVGIG, per germline (reference sequence).

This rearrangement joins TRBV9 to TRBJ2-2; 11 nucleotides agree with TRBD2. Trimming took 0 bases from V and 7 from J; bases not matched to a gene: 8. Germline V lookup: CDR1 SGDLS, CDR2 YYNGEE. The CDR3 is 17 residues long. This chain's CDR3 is CASSVEVSGRAGGELFF. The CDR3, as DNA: TGTGCCAGCAGCGTAGAAGTTAGCGGGAGGGCCGGCGGGGAGCTGTTTTTT.

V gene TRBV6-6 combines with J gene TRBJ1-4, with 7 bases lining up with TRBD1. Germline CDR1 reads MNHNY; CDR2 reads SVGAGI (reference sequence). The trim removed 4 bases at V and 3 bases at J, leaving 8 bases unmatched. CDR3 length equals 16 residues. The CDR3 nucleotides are TGTGCCAGCAGTTCGGGACAGCAAGGAGCTAATGAAAAACTGTTTTTT. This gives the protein CASSSGQQGANEKLFF.

In DNA form, the CDR3 reads TGTGCCAGCAGTGGGACAGGGGTTTACAGAAACGAGCAGTACTTC. Its protein product is CASSGTGVYRNEQYF. The chain links TRBV28 to TRBJ2-7; 10 bases fit TRBD1. The V segment lost 5 bases and the J segment 5 bases; nucleotides outside the gene matches: 9. This CDR3 contains 15 residues. CDR1 is MDHEN, CDR2 SYDVKM, per germline.

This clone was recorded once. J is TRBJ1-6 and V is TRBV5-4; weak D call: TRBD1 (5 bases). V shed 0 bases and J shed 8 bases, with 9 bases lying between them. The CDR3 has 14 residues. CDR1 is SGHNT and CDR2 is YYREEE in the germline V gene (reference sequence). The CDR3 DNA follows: TGTGCCAGCAGCTTGGTTGAAGGGGATTCACCCCTCCACTTT. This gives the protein CASSLVEGDSPLHF.

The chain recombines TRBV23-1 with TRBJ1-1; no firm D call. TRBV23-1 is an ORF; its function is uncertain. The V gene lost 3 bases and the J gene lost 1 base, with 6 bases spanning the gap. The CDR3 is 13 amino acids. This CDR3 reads CASSHRGNTEAFF. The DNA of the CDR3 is TGCGCCAGCAGTCACCGTGGGAACACTGAAGCTTTCTTT.

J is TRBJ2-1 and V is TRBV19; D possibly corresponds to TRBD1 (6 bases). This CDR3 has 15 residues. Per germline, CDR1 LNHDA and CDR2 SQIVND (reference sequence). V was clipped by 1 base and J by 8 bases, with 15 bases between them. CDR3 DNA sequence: TGTGCCAGTAGTATAGCCCCGACAGGTTCGGATGAGCAGTTCTTC. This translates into CASSIAPTGSDEQFF.

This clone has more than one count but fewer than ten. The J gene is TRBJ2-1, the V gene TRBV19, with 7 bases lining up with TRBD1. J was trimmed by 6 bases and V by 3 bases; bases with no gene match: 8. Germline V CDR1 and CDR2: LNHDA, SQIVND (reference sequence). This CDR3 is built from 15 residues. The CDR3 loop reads CASSMVRGLSNEQFF. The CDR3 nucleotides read TGTGCCAGTAGTATGGTTAGGGGGCTCAGCAATGAGCAGTTCTTC.

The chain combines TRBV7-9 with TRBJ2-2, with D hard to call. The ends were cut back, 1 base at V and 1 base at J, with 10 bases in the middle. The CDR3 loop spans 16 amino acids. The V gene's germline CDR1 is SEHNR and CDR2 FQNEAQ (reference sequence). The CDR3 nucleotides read TGTGCCAGCAGCTTAGAGGGTCGCAAGAACACCGGGGAGCTGTTTTTT. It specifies CASSLEGRKNTGELFF. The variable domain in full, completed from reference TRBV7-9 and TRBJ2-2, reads DTGVSQNPRHKITKRGQNVTFRCDPISEHNRLYWYRQTLGQGPEFLTYFQNEAQLEKSRLLSDRFSAERPKGSFSTLEIQRTEQGDSAMYLCASSLEGRKNTGELFFGEGSRLTVL.

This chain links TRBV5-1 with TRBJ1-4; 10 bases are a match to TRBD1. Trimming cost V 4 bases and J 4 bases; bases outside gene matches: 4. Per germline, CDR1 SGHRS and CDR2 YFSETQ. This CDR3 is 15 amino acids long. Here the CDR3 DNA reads TGCGCCAGCAGCGTCGGGACAGGGGTTAATGAAAAACTGTTTTTT. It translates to CASSVGTGVNEKLFF.

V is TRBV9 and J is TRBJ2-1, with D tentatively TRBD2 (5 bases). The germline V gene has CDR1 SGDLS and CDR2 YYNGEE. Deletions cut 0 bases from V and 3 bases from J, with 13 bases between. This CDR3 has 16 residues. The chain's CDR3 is CASSVEVAGSYNEQFF. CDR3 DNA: TGTGCCAGCAGCGTAGAGGTGGCTGGGAGCTACAATGAGCAGTTCTTC.

The DNA of the CDR3 is TGTGCCAGCAGCCCCGCCGGGGGACAGTATGGCTACACCTTC. It encodes CASSPAGGQYGYTF. The V call is TRBV7-2, the J call TRBJ1-2, with 7 positions matching TRBD1. CDR3 length equals 14 residues. Germline CDR1 reads SGHTA; CDR2 reads FQGNSA. J was trimmed by 5 bases and V by 5 bases; bases with no gene match: 8.

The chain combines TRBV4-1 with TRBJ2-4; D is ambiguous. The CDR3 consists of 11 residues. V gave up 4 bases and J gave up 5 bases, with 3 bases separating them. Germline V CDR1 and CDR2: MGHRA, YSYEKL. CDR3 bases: TGCGCCAGCAGCCTTGAAAACATTCAGTACTTC. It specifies CASSLENIQYF.

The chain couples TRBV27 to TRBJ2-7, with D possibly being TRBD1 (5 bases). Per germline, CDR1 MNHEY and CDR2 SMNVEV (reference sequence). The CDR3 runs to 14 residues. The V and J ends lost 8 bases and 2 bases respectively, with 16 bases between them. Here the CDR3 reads CASRKQDNPYEQYF. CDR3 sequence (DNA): TGTGCCAGCCGCAAGCAGGACAACCCCTACGAGCAGTACTTC.

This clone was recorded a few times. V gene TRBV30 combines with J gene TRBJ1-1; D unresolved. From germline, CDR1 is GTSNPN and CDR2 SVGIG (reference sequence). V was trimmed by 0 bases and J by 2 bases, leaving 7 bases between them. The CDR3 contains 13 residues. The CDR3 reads CAWSVQPNTEAFF. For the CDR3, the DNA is TGTGCCTGGAGTGTCCAGCCCAACACTGAAGCTTTCTTT.

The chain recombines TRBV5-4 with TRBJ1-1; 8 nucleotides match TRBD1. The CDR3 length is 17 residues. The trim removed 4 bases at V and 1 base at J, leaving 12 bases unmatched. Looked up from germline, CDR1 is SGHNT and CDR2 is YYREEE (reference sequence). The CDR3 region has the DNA TGTGCCAGCAGCACATACGGACAGGGTCAAAGGAACACTGAAGCTTTCTTT. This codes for CASSTYGQGQRNTEAFF.

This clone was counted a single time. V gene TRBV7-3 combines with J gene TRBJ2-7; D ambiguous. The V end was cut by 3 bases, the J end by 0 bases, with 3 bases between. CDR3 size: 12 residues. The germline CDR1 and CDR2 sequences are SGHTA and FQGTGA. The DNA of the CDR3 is TGTGCCAGCAGCTTCAGCTCCTACGAGCAGTACTTC. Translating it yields CASSFSSYEQYF.

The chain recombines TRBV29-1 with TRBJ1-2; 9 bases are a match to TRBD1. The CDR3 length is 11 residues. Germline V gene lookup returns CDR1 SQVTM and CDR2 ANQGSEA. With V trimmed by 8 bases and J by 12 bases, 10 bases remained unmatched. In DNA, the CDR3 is TGCAGCACAAGACGGGACAGGGCCGACACCTTC. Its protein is CSTRRDRADTF.

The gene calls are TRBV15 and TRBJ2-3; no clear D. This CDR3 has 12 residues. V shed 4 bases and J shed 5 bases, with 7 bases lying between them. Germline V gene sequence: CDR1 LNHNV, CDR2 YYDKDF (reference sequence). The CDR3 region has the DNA TGTGCCACCAGCAATCGGCGAGATACGCAGTATTTT. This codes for CATSNRRDTQYF.

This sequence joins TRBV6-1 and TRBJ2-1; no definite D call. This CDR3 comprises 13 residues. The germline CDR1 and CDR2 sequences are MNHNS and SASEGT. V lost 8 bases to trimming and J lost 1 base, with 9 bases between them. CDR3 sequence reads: CASVYSSYNEQFF. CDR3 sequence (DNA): TGTGCCAGCGTATATAGTTCCTACAATGAGCAGTTCTTC.

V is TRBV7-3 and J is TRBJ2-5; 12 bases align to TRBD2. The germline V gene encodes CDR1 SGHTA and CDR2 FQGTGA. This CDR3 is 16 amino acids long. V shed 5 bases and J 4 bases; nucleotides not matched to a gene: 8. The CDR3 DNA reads TGTGCCAGCAGCACTAGACTAGCGGGAGCGGGAGAGACCCAGTACTTC. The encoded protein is CASSTRLAGAGETQYF.

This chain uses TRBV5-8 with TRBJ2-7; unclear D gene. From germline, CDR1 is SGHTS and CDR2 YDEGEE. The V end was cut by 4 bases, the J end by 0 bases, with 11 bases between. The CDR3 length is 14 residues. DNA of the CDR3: TGTGCCAGCAGCCGATCAGGCTACTCCTACGAGCAGTACTTC. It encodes CASSRSGYSYEQYF.

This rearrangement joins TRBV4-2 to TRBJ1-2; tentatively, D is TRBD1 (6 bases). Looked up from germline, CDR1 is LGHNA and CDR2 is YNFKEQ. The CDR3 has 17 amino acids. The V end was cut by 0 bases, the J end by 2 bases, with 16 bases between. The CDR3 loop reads CASSQDQSGGNNYGYTF. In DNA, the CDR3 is TGTGCCAGCAGCCAAGATCAATCGGGGGGCAACAACTATGGCTACACCTTC.

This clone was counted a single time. The CDR3 loop reads CAISERGYEQYF. CDR3 sequence (DNA): TGTGCCATCAGTGAGCGCGGCTACGAGCAGTACTTC. The chain joins TRBV10-3 to TRBJ2-7; D remains ambiguous. Germline loops: CDR1 ENHRY, CDR2 SYGVKD. Trimming shortened V by 2 bases and J by 3 bases, and 5 bases separated the two germline ends. The CDR3 is made up of 12 amino acids.